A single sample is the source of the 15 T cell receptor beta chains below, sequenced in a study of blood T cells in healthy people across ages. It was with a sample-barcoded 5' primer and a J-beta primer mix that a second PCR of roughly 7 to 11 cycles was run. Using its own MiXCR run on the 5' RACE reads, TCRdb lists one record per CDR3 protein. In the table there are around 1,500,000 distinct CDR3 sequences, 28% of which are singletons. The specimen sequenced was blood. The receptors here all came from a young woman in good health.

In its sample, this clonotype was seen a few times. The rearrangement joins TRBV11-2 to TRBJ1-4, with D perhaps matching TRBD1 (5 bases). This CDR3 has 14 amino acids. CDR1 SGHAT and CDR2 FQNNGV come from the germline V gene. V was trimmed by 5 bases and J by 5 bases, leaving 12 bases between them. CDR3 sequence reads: CASSAGGGNEKLFF. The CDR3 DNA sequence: TGTGCCAGCAGCGCCGGCGGGGGGAATGAAAAACTGTTTTTT. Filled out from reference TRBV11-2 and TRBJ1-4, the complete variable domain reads EAGVAQSPRYKIIEKRQSVAFWCNPISGHATLYWYQQILGQGPKLLIQFQNNGVVDDSQLPKDRFSAERLKGVDSTLKIQPAKLEDSAVYLCASSAGGGNEKLFFGSGTQLSVL.

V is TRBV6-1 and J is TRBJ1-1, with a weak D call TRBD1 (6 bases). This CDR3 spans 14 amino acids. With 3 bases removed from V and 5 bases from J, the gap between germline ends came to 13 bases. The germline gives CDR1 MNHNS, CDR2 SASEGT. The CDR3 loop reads CASSDRGATTEAFF. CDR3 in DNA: TGTGCCAGCAGTGATAGGGGGGCTACGACTGAAGCTTTCTTT.

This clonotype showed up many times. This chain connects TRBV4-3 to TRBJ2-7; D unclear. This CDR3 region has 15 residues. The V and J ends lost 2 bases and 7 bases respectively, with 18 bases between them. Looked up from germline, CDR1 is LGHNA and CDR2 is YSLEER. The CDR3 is CASSQRLLASPEQYF. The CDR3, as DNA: TGCGCCAGCAGCCAAAGGCTGCTCGCCTCCCCGGAGCAGTACTTC.

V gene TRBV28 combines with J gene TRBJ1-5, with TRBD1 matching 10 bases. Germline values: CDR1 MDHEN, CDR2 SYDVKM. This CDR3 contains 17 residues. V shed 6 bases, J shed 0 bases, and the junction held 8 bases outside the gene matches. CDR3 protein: CASRSDRGMYSNQPQHF. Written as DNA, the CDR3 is TGTGCCAGCAGATCGGACAGGGGGATGTATAGCAATCAGCCCCAGCATTTT.

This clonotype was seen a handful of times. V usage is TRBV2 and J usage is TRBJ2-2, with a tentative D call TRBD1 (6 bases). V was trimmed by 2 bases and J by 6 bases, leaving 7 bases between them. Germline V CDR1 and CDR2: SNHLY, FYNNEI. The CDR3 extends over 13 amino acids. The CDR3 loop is CASSEQGSGELFF. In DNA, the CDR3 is TGTGCCAGCAGTGAACAGGGGTCCGGGGAGCTGTTTTTT.

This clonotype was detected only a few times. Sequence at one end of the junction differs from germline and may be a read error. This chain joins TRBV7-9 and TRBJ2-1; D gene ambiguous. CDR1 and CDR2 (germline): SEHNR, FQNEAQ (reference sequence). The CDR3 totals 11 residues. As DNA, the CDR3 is TGTTCCAGCAGTACGCGGCAGGAGCAGTTCTTC. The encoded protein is CSSSTRQEQFF.

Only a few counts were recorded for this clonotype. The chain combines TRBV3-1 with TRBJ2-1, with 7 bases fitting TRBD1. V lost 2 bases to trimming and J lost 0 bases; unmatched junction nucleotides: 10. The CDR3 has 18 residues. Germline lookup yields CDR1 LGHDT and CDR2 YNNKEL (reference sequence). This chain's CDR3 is CASSQFSRRGNSYNEQFF. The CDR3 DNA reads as TGTGCCAGCAGCCAATTTTCTCGCAGGGGGAACTCCTACAATGAGCAGTTCTTC.

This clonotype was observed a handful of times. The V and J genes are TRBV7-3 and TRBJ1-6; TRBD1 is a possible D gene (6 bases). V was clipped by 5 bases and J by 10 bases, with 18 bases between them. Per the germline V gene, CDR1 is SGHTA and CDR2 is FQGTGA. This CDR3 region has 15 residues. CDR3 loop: CASSPDSSSSSPLHF. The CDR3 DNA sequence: TGTGCCAGCAGCCCGGACAGTTCCTCCAGCTCACCCCTCCACTTT.

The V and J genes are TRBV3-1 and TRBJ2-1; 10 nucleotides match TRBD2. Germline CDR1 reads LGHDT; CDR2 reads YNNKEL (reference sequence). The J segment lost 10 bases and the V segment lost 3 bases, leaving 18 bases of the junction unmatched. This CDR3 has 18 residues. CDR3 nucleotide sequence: TGTGCCAGCAGCCAGGAGGGGCCTACTAGCGGGATAAGCTACGAGCAGTTCTTC. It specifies CASSQEGPTSGISYEQFF.

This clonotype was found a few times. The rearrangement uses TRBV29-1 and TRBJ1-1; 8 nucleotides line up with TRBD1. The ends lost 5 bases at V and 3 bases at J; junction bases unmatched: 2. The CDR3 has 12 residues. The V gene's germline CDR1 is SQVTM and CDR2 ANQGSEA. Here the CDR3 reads CSVKDRDTEAFF. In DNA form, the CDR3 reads TGCAGCGTTAAGGACAGGGACACTGAAGCTTTCTTT.

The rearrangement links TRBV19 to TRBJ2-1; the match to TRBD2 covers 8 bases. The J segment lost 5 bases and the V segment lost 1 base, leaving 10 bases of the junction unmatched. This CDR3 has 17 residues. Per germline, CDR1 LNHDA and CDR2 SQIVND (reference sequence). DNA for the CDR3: TGTGCCAGTAGTATAGCCCTCTTCGCGGGGGGCCACAATGAGCAGTTCTTC. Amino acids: CASSIALFAGGHNEQFF.

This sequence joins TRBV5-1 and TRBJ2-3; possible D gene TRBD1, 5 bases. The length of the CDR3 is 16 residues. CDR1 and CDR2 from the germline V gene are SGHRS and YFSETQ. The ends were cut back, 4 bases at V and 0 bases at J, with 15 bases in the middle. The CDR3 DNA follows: TGCGCCAGCAGCCAGGCAGGGATAACTAGCACAGATACGCAGTATTTT. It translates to CASSQAGITSTDTQYF.

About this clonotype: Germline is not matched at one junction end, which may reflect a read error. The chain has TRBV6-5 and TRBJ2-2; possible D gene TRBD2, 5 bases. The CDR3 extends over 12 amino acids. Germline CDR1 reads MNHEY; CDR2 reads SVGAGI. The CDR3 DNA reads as TGTGCCAGCAGTCTCTCCACCGGGGAGCGGTTTTTT. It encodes CASSLSTGERFF.

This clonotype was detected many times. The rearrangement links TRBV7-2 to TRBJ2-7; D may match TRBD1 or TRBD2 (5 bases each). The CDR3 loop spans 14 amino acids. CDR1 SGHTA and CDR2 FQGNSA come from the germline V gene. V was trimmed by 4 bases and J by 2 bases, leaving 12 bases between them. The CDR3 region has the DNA TGTGCCAGCAGCTCCGGGACGCTTGCCTACGAGCAGTACTTC. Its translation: CASSSGTLAYEQYF.

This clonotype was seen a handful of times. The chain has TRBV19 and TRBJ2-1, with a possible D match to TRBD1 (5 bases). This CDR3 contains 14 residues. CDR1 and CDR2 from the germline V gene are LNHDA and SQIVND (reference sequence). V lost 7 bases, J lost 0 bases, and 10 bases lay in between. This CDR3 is CASTGQISYNEQFF. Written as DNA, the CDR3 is TGTGCCAGTACAGGGCAGATCTCCTACAATGAGCAGTTCTTC.